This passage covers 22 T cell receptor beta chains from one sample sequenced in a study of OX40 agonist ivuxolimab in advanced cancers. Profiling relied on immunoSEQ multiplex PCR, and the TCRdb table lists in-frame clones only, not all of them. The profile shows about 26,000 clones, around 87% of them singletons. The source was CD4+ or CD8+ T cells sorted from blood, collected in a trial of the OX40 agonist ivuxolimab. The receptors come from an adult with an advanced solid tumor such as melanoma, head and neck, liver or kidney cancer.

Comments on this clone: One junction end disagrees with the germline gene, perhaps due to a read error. This chain's CDR3 is CVSSQMNTGELFF. The CDR3, as DNA: TGTGTCAGCAGTCAGATGAACACCGGGGAGCTGTTTTTT. J is TRBJ2-2 and V is TRBV27; unclear D gene. Germline V gives CDR1 MNHEY, CDR2 SMNVEV (reference sequence). This CDR3 has 13 residues.

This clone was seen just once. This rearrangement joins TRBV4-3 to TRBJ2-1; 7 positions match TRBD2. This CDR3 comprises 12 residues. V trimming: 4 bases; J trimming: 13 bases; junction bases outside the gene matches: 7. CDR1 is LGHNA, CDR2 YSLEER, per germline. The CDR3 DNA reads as TGCGCCAGCAGCCCCGGGGAGGGGTCCCAGTTCTTC. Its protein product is CASSPGEGSQFF.

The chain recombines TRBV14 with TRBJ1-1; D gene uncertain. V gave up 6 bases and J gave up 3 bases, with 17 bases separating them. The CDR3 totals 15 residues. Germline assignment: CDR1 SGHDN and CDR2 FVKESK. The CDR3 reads CASSQPPWRDTEAFF. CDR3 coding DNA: TGTGCCAGCAGTCAGCCCCCATGGAGGGACACTGAAGCTTTCTTT.

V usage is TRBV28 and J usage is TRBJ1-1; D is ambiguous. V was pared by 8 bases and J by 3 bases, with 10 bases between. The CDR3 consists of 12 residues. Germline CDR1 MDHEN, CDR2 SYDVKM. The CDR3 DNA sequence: TGTGCCAGCGCGGACGTGGACACTGAAGCTTTCTTT. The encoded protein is CASADVDTEAFF.

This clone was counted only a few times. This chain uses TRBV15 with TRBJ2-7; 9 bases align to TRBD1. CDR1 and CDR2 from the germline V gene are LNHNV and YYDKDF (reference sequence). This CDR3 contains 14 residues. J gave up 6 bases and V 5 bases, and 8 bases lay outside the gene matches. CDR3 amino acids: CATSEQGAVAEQYF. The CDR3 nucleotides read TGTGCCACCAGCGAACAGGGGGCGGTTGCCGAGCAGTACTTC.

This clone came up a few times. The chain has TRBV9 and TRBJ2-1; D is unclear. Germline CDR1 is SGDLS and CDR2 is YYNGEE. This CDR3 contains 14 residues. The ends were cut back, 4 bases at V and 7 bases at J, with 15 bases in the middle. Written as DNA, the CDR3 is TGTGCCAGCAGCCAAACGGCGGCTGGAAATGAGCAGTTCTTC. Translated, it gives CASSQTAAGNEQFF.

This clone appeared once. The CDR3 here is CAISESGQGSYF. The CDR3 DNA reads as TGTGCCATCAGTGAGTCAGGCCAGGGGTCTTATTTT. The rearrangement links TRBV10-3 to TRBJ1-3; D is possibly TRBD1 (6 bases). The germline V gene has CDR1 ENHRY and CDR2 SYGVKD. The CDR3 is 12 amino acids. Deletions cut 0 bases from V and 16 bases from J, with 13 bases between.

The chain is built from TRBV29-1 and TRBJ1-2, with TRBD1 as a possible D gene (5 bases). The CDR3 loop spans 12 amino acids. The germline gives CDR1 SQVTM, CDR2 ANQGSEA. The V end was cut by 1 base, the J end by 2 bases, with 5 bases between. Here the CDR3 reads CSVEAGNYGYTF. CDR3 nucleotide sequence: TGCAGCGTTGAAGCAGGGAACTATGGCTACACCTTC.

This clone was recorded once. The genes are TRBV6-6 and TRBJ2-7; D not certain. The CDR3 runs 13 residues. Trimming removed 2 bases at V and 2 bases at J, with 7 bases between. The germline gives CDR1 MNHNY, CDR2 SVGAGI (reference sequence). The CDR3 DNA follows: TGTGCCAGCAGTTACGGTTCCACCTACGAGCAGTACTTC. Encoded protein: CASSYGSTYEQYF.

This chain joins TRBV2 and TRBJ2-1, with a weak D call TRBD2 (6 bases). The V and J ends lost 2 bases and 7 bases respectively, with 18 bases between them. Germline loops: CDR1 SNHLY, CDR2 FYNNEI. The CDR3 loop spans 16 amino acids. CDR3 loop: CASSELGLAWLNEQFF. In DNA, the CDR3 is TGTGCCAGCAGTGAACTGGGTCTAGCGTGGTTGAATGAGCAGTTCTTC. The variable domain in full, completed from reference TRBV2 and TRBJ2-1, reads EPEVTQTPSHQVTQMGQEVILRCVPISNHLYFYWYRQILGQKVEFLVSFYNNEISEKSEIFDDQFSVERPDGSNFTLKIRSTKLEDSAMYFCASSELGLAWLNEQFFGPGTRLTVL.

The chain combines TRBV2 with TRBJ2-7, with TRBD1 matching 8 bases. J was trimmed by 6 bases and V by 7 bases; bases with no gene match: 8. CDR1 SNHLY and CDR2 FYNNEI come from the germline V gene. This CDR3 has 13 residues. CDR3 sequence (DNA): TGTGCCAGCAATGGACAGGGCCAGTTCGAGCAGTACTTC. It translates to CASNGQGQFEQYF. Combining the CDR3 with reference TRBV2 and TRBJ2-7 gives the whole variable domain EPEVTQTPSHQVTQMGQEVILRCVPISNHLYFYWYRQILGQKVEFLVSFYNNEISEKSEIFDDQFSVERPDGSNFTLKIRSTKLEDSAMYFCASNGQGQFEQYFGPGTRLTVT.

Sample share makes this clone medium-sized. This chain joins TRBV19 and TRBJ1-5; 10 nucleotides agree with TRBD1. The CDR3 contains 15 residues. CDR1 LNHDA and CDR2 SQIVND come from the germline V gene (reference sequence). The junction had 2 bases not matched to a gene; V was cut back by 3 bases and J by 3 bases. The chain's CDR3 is CASSIGTGVNQPQHF. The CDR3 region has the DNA TGTGCCAGTAGTATCGGGACAGGGGTCAATCAGCCCCAGCATTTT.

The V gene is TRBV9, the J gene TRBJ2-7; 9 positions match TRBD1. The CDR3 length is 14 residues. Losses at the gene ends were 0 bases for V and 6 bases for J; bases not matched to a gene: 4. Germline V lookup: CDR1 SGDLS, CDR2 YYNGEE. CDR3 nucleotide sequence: TGTGCCAGCAGCGTAGGGGACAGGGTCCCCGAGCAGTACTTC. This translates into CASSVGDRVPEQYF.

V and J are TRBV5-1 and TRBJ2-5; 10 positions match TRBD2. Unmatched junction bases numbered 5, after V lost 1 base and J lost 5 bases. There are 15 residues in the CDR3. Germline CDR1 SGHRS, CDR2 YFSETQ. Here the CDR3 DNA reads TGCGCCAGCAGCTTGTCAGCGGGAGGGCCGGAGACCCAGTACTTC. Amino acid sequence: CASSLSAGGPETQYF.

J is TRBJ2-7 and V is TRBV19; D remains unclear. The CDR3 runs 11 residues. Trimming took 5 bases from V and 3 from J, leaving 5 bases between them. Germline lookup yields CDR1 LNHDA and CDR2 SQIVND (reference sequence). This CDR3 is CASSANYEQYF. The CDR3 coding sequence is TGTGCCAGTAGTGCCAACTACGAGCAGTACTTC.

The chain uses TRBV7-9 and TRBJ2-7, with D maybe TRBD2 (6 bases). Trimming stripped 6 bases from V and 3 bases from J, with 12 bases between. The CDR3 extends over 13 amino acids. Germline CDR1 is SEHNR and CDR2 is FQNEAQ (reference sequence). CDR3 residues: CASRSGLNYEQYF. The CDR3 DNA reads TGTGCCAGCAGATCGGGACTTAACTACGAGCAGTACTTC.

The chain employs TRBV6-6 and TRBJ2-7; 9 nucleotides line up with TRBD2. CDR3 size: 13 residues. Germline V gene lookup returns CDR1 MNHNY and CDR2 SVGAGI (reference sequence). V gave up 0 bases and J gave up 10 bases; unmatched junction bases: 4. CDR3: CASSYSTSGDQYF. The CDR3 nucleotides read TGTGCCAGCAGTTACTCGACTAGCGGAGACCAGTACTTC.

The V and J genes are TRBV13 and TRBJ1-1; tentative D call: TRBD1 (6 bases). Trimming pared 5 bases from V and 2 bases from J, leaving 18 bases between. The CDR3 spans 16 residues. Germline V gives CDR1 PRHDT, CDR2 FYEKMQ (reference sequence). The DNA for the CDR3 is TGTGCCAGCAGCCATTTTAGCAGGGGCTTAAACACTGAAGCTTTCTTT. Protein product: CASSHFSRGLNTEAFF. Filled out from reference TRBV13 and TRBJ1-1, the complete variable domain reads AAGVIQSPRHLIKEKRETATLKCYPIPRHDTVYWYQQGPGQDPQFLISFYEKMQSDKGSIPDRFSAQQFSDYHSELNMSSLELGDSALYFCASSHFSRGLNTEAFFGQGTRLTVV.

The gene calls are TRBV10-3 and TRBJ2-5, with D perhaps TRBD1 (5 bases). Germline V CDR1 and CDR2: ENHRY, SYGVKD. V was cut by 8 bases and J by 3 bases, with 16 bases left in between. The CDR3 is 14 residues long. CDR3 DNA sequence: TGTGCCATCGCCTCTTCAGGGATGGAAGAGACCCAGTACTTC. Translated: CAIASSGMEETQYF.

The CDR3 is CASSPNGGNTGELFF. In nucleotides, the CDR3 is TGTGCCAGCAGCCCAAACGGGGGAAACACCGGGGAGCTGTTTTTT. V is TRBV11-2 and J is TRBJ2-2; D may be TRBD2 (6 bases). The CDR3 contains 15 residues. Germline CDR1 and CDR2: SGHAT and FQNNGV. V lost 5 bases, J lost 2 bases, and 12 bases lay in between.

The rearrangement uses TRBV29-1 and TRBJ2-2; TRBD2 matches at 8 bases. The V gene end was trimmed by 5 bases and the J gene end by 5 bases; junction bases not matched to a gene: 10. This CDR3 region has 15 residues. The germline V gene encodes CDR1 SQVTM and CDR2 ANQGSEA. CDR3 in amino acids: CSVSGSFLHTGELFF. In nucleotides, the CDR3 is TGCAGCGTTAGCGGGAGTTTCCTCCATACCGGGGAGCTGTTTTTT.

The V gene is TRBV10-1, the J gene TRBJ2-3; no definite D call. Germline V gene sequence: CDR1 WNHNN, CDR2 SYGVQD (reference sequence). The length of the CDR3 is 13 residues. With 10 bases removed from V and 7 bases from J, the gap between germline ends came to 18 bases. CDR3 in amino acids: CATLGPAAYTQYF. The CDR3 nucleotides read TGCGCCACCCTTGGACCCGCCGCGTATACGCAGTATTTT.